The clone carrying this TCR beta chain was observed many times. Its matching antigen is unknown. These data belong to a study of identical twins. TCRdb redid the calling of the 5' RACE reads with MiXCR, one entry per CDR3 protein. The repertoire holds 450,000 or so distinct CDR3 sequences, approximately 15% seen once, with about 0.54% in the top ten. General study results and limits: Models predicted less out-of-frame TCR alpha sharing in monozygotic twins than was found. Cross-sectional statistical analysis was relied on for the conclusions, without the same donors being followed. Twins' excess sharing was less marked for out-of-frame beta sequences. Cord blood beta clonotypes that were abundant carried fewer insertions, and memory repertoires showed no such trend.

CDR3 length equals 12 residues. CDR1 is SGHTA and CDR2 is FQGNSA in the germline V gene. Trimming left V 5 bases short and J 2 bases short, with 7 bases between. This sample also appeared in a second study, on yellow fever vaccine responses in identical twins.

The sequence derives from a woman aged 18-29 years in good health. The chain has TRBV7-2 and TRBJ2-7; D gene ambiguous. The source material was CD4+ T cells sorted from blood. CDR3 in DNA: TGTGCCAGCAGCGTCGCTGCCTACGAGCAGTACTTC. Translating gives CASSVAAYEQYF.